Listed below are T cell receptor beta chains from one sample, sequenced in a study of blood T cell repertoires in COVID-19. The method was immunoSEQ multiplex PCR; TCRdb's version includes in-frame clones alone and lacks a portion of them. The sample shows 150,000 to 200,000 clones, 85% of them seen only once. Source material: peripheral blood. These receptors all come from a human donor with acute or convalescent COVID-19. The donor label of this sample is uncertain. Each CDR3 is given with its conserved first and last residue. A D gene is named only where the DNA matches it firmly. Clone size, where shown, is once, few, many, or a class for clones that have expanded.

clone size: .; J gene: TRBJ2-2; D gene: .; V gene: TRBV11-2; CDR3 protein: CASSLVSTGELFF; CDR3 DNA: TGTGCCAGCAGCTTAGTCAGCACCGGGGAGCTGTTTTTT
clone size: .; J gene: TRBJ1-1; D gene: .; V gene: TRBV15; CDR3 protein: CATSNQGGGTEAFF; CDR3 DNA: TGTGCCACCAGCAACCAGGGAGGCGGCACTGAAGCTTTCTTT
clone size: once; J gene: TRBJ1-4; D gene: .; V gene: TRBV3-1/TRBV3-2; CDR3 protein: CASSQDVGGGEKLFF; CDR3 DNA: TGTGCCAGCAGCCAAGATGTGGGGGGAGGCGAAAAACTGTTTTTT
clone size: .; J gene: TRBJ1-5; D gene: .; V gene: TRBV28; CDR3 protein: CASSPPLGGNQPQHF; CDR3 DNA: TGTGCCAGCAGTCCTCCCCTTGGAGGCAATCAGCCCCAGCATTTT
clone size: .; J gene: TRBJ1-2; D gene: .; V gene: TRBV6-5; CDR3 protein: CASSSRGQRTF; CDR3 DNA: TGTGCCAGCAGTTCACGAGGGCAACGCACCTTC
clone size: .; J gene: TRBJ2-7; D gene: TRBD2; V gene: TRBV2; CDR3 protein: CASSGASGGPHATQFSSYEQYF; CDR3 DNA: TGTGCCAGCAGTGGGGCTAGCGGGGGGCCCCACGCTACTCAATTTAGCTCCTACGAGCAGTACTTC
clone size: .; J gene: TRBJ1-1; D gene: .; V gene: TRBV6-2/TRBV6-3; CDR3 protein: CASSYSQGMAEAFF; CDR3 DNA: TGTGCCAGCAGTTACTCGCAGGGGATGGCTGAAGCTTTCTTT
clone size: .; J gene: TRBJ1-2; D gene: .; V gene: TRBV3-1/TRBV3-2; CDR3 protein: CASSQSRQVYGYTF; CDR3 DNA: TGTGCCAGCAGCCAATCTAGACAGGTCTATGGCTACACCTTC
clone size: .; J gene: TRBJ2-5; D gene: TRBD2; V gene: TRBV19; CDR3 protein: CASTLRGGETQYF; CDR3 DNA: TGTGCCAGTACCCTGAGGGGAGGGGAGACCCAGTACTTC
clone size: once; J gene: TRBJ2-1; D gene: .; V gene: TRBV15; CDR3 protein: CATSSNVRDEQFF; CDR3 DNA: TGTGCCACCAGCAGCAATGTGAGGGATGAGCAGTTCTTC
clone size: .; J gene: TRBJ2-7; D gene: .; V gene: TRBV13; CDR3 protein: CASSLSGIFSRWEQYF; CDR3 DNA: TGTGCCAGCAGCTTATCAGGGATTTTCTCTCGGTGGGAGCAGTACTTC
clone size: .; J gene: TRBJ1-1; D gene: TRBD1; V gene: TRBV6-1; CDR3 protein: CASSGRDRVGSTEAFF; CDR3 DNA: TGTGCCAGCAGTGGTCGGGACAGGGTCGGGAGCACTGAAGCTTTCTTT
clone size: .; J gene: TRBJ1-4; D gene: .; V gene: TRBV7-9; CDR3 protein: CASRSREEANEKLFF; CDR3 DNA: TGTGCCAGCAGGTCTCGGGAGGAGGCTAATGAAAAACTGTTTTTT
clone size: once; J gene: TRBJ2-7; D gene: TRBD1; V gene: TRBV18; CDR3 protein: CASSPDRYEQYF; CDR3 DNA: TGTGCCAGCTCACCGGACAGGTACGAGCAGTACTTC
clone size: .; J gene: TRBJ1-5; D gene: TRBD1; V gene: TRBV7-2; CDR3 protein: CASSLTGQSNQPQHF; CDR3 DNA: TGTGCCAGCAGCTTAACGGGACAGTCTAATCAGCCCCAGCATTTT
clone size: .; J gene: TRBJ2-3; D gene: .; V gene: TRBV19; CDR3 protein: CASSTPGQLPDVPQYF; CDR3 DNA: TGTGCCAGTAGTACCCCGGGACAACTTCCCGATGTACCGCAGTATTTT
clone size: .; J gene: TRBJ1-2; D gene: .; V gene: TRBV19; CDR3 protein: CASSPGGDGYTF; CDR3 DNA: TGTGCCAGTAGTCCCGGGGGGGACGGCTACACCTTC
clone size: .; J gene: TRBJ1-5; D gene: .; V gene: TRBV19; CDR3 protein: CASSIRRGSNQPQHF; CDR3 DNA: TGTGCCAGTAGTATTAGGAGGGGTAGCAATCAGCCCCAGCATTTT
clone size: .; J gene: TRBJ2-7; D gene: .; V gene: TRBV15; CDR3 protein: CATSREVVEGQYF; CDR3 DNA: TGTGCCACCAGCAGAGAGGTGGTGGAGGGGCAGTACTTC
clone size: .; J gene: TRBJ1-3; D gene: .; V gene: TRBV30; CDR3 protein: CASFSGNTIYF; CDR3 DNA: TGTGCCTCCTTCTCTGGAAACACCATATATTTT
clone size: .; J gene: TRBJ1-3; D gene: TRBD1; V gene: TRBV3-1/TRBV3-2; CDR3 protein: CASSLTWTGGRNTIYF; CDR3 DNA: TGTGCCAGCAGCCTAACATGGACAGGGGGCAGAAACACCATATATTTT
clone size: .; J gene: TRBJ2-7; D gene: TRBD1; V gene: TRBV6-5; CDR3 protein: CASSRTGTTSYEQYF; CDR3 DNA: TGTGCCAGCAGTCGGACAGGGACGACTTCCTACGAGCAGTACTTC
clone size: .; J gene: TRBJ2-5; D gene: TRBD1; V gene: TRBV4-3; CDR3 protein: CASSRGQGTETQYF; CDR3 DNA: TGCGCCAGCAGCCGTGGACAGGGGACAGAGACCCAGTACTTC
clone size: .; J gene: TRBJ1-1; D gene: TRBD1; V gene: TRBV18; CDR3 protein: CASSQGQGETEAFF; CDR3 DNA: TGTGCCAGCTCACAGGGACAGGGGGAAACTGAAGCTTTCTTT
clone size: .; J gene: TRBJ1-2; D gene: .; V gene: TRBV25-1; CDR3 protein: CASSELDSYGYTF; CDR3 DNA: TGTGCCAGCAGTGAATTAGACAGCTATGGCTACACCTTC
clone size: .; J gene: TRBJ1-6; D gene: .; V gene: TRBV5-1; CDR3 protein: CASSLAPTGSYNSPLHF; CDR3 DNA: TGCGCCAGCAGCTTGGCCCCGACAGGTTCCTATAATTCACCCCTCCACTTT
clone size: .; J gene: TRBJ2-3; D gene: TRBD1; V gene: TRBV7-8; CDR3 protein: CASSRGIQGAAVDTQYF; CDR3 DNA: TGTGCCAGCAGCCGGGGGATCCAGGGGGCCGCAGTAGATACGCAGTATTTT
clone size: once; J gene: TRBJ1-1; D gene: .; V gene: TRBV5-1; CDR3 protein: CASRNQGNTEAFF; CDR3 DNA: TGCGCCAGCAGAAATCAGGGGAACACTGAAGCTTTCTTT
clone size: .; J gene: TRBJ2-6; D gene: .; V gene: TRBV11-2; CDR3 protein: CASSLASAGANVLTF; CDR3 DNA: TGTGCCAGCAGCTTAGCGTCAGCTGGGGCCAACGTCCTGACTTTC
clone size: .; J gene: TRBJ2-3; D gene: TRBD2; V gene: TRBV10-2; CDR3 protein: CASNQVGLVVDTQYF; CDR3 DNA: TGCGCCAGCAATCAGGTCGGACTAGTTGTAGATACGCAGTATTTT
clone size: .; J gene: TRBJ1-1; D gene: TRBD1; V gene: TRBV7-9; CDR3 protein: CASSLGGGGVRNTEAFF; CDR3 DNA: TGTGCCAGCAGCTTAGGAGGGGGCGGTGTGCGAAACACTGAAGCTTTCTTT
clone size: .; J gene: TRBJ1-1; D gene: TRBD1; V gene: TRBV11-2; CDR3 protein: CASRRTGAVAFF; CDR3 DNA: TGTGCCAGCAGACGTACAGGGGCTGTAGCTTTCTTT
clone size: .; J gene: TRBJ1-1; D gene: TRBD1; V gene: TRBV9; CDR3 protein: CASSEGASSYWPEAFF; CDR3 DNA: TGTGCCAGCAGCGAGGGGGCCTCGAGTTATTGGCCTGAAGCTTTCTTT
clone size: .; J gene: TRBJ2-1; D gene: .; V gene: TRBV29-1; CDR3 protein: CSVRAGTQSYNEQFF; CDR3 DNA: TGCAGCGTCCGTGCTGGGACACAATCCTACAATGAGCAGTTCTTC
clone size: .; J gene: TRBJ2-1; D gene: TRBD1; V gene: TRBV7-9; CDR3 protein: CASSFPGQTDNEQFF; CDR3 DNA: TGTGCCAGCAGCTTTCCGGGACAGACCGACAATGAGCAGTTCTTC
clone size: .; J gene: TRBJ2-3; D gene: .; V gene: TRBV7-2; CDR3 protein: CASSLGEADTQYF; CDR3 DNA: TGTGCCAGCAGCTTAGGAGAAGCAGATACGCAGTATTTT
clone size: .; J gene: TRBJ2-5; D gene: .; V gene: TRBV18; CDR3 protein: CASRTGSVETQYF; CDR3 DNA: TGTGCCTCTCGTACAGGGTCGGTGGAGACCCAGTACTTC
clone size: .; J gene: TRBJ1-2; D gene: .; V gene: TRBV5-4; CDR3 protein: CASSQPRGDNYGYTF; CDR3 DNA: TGTGCCAGCAGCCAGCCCAGGGGAGATAACTATGGCTACACCTTC
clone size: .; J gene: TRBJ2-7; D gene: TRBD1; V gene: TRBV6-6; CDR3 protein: CASSHGTGGREQYF; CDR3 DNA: TGTGCCAGCAGCCACGGGACAGGGGGCCGCGAGCAGTACTTC
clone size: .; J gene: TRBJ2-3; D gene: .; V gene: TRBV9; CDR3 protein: CASSVKGGSKITDTQYF; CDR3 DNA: TGTGCCAGCAGCGTGAAAGGAGGGAGTAAGATCACAGATACGCAGTATTTT
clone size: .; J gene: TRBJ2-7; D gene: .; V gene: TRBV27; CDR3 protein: CASSLGGPLYEQYF; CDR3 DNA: TGTGCCAGCAGTTTGGGCGGGCCCCTATACGAGCAGTACTTC
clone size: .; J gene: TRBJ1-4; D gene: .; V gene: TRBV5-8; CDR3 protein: CASSLPGQPTNEKLFF; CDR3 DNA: TGTGCCAGCAGCCTCCCCGGACAGCCAACTAATGAAAAACTGTTTTTT
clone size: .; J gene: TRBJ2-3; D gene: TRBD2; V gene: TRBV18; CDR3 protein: CASSLYSGGLAADTQYF; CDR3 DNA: TGTGCCAGCTCACTTTATTCCGGGGGACTAGCGGCAGATACGCAGTATTTT
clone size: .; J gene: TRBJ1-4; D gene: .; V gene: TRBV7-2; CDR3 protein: CASSRRTASGLEKLFF; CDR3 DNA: TGTGCCAGCAGCAGACGGACAGCCAGCGGCCTTGAAAAACTGTTTTTT
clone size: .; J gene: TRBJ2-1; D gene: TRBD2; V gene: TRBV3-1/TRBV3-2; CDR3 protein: CASSQEGSGGAYEQFF; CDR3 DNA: TGTGCCAGCAGCCAAGAAGGAAGCGGGGGGGCCTATGAGCAGTTCTTC
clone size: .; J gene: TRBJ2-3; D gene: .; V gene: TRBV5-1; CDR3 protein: CASSLDAGFGTDTQYF; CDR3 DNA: TGCGCCAGCAGCTTGGATGCGGGGTTTGGCACAGATACGCAGTATTTT
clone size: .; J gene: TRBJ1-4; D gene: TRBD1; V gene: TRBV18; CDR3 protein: CASSPGQGSLTNEKLFF; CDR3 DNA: TGTGCCAGCTCACCGGGACAGGGCTCTCTCACTAATGAAAAACTGTTTTTT
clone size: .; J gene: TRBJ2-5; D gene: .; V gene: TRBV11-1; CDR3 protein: CASSLDRKETQYF; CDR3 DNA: TGTGCCAGCAGCCTGGACAGAAAAGAGACCCAGTACTTC